Listed below are T cell receptor beta chains from one sample, sequenced in a study of cytomegalovirus exposure and HLA in healthy donors. The data were produced by immunoSEQ multiplex PCR, yet TCRdb's version contains in-frame clones alone and is incomplete. The sample has over 150,000 clones; 55% to 80% are singletons. The specimen was PBMCs. The receptors here all came from a young woman in good health and CMV-seropositive. Both conserved end residues are part of each CDR3. D genes are given only for firm matches. Not every row has a clone size; where given, it reads once, few, many or a size class.

len	abundance	v_gene	j_gene	d_gene	CDR3aa	CDR3nt
14	once	TRBV19	TRBJ2-2	-	CASSIAVNTGELFF	TGTGCCAGTAGTATTGCGGTGAACACCGGGGAGCTGTTTTTT
14	-	TRBV28	TRBJ2-5	-	CASSDYTSLETQYF	TGTGCCAGCAGTGACTACACCTCCTTGGAGACCCAGTACTTC
17	-	TRBV10-3	TRBJ2-3	TRBD1	CAISNRGDTKLTDTQYF	TGTGCCATCAGTAACAGGGGGGATACAAAACTCACAGATACGCAGTATTTT
11	few	TRBV28	TRBJ1-1	-	CAGASSTEAFF	TGTGCCGGAGCTTCGAGCACTGAAGCTTTCTTT
15	-	TRBV2	TRBJ1-2	-	CASSHPRDKGYGYTF	TGTGCCAGCAGCCACCCCAGGGACAAGGGTTATGGCTACACCTTC
15	-	TRBV15	TRBJ1-4	-	CATSRAWGVMDSLFF	TGTGCCACCAGCAGAGCGTGGGGCGTAATGGATTCACTGTTTTTT
14	few	TRBV4-3	TRBJ2-1	TRBD2	CASSPGLADNEQFF	TGCGCCAGCAGCCCGGGACTAGCGGACAATGAGCAGTTCTTC
15	-	TRBV5-1	TRBJ2-1	-	CASSRGGTTYNEQFF	TGCGCCAGCAGCCGGGGCGGGACCACCTACAATGAGCAGTTCTTC
13	-	TRBV2	TRBJ2-3	TRBD2	CGAYGGAGDTQYF	TGTGGCGCGTACGGGGGGGCCGGAGATACGCAGTATTTT
13	few	TRBV28	TRBJ2-5	TRBD2	CASTRGGSETQYF	TGTGCCAGCACACGGGGGGGATCGGAGACCCAGTACTTC
14	-	TRBV30	TRBJ1-4	-	CAWSTGTSSEKLFF	TGTGCCTGGAGTACTGGGACAAGCTCTGAAAAACTGTTTTTT
15	-	TRBV2	TRBJ1-3	-	CASSDPSGIGNTIYF	TGTGCCAGCAGTGACCCCTCAGGGATCGGAAACACCATATATTTT
15	-	TRBV7-9	TRBJ2-5	-	CASSFGGRAYETQYF	TGTGCCAGCAGCTTTGGTGGCAGGGCGTACGAGACCCAGTACTTC
15	-	TRBV15	TRBJ2-5	TRBD2	CATSPRGGNQETQYF	TGTGCCACCAGCCCCCGCGGGGGGAACCAAGAGACCCAGTACTTC
16	-	TRBV6-1	TRBJ2-3	TRBD1	CASSEPGQLYTDTQYF	TGTGCCAGCAGTGAGCCGGGACAGCTCTACACAGATACGCAGTATTTT
13	few	TRBV7-2	TRBJ1-5	-	CASSLATGQPQHF	TGTGCCAGCAGCTTAGCGACGGGTCAGCCCCAGCATTTT
16	-	TRBV7-9	TRBJ2-3	-	CASSHRSGMYTDTQYF	TGTGCCAGCAGCCACCGCTCAGGGATGTATACAGATACGCAGTATTTT
14	-	TRBV7-9	TRBJ2-5	TRBD2	CASRGGRIQETQYF	TGTGCCAGCAGAGGCGGGAGGATTCAAGAGACCCAGTACTTC
16	-	TRBV11-2	TRBJ2-7	TRBD1	CASSRTLGQGAYEQYF	TGTGCCAGCAGCCGTACGTTGGGACAGGGGGCCTACGAGCAGTACTTC
12	-	TRBV7-9	TRBJ1-1	-	CASSPRDTEAFF	TGTGCCAGCAGCCCCAGGGACACTGAAGCTTTCTTT
15	-	TRBV5-1	TRBJ2-5	TRBD1	CASSPRPGQQETQYF	TGCGCCAGCAGCCCCCGGCCGGGACAGCAAGAGACCCAGTACTTC
15	few	TRBV28	TRBJ1-5	TRBD1	CASSLRQGFNQPQHF	TGTGCCAGCAGTCTACGACAGGGGTTTAATCAGCCCCAGCATTTT
15	-	TRBV4-3	TRBJ2-7	TRBD1	CASSQEGQGRYEQYF	TGCGCCAGCAGCCAAGAGGGACAGGGTCGTTACGAGCAGTACTTC
14	-	TRBV28	TRBJ2-7	TRBD1	CASSLDRVLYEQYF	TGTGCCAGCAGTTTGGACAGGGTCCTCTACGAGCAGTACTTC
16	-	TRBV7-2	TRBJ1-2	TRBD1	CASSLMGGQGGYGYTF	TGTGCCAGCAGCTTAATGGGGGGACAGGGTGGCTATGGCTACACCTTC
17	once	TRBV9	TRBJ2-1	TRBD1	CASNSAQGAFLYNEQFF	TGTGCTAGCAATTCGGCACAGGGGGCGTTCCTATACAATGAGCAGTTCTTC
14	-	TRBV19	TRBJ1-5	-	CASSIPHSNQPQHF	TGTGCCAGTAGTATCCCACATAGCAATCAGCCCCAGCATTTT
14	-	TRBV5-1	TRBJ1-4	-	CASSPEATNEKLFF	TGCGCCAGCAGCCCAGAGGCAACTAATGAAAAACTGTTTTTT
15	-	TRBV7-9	TRBJ2-7	TRBD1	CASSFGTGPTYEQYF	TGTGCCAGCAGTTTCGGGACAGGGCCTACCTACGAGCAGTACTTC
14	-	TRBV6-6	TRBJ1-3	-	CASRRTASGNTIYF	TGTGCCAGCAGACGGACAGCTTCTGGAAACACCATATATTTT
17	-	TRBV30	TRBJ1-6	-	CAWSVLRVFPYNSPLHF	TGTGCCTGGAGTGTACTGAGGGTTTTCCCCTATAATTCACCCCTCCACTTT